The sequence of this T cell receptor (beta chain) was determined in a study of shared clonotypes between healthy human individuals. Study-wide background: Three plates each covered CD4 naive and memory; CD8 naive two, CD8 memory one.

The CDR3 totals 16 residues. V lost 1 base and J 9 bases, leaving 19 bases between the germline ends. Germline-derived CDR1 and CDR2 are GTSNPN and SVGIG (reference sequence). A deep-level run was used for the assay. Generated by immunoSEQ multiplex PCR, the TCRdb table keeps only in-frame clones and is missing some. The profile shows millions of clones, approximately 93% of them singletons. The sequencing input was naive CD4+ T cells from PBMCs. The subset: CD45RA+ positively selected. The rearrangement links TRBV30 to TRBJ1-6; perhaps TRBD1 as D (5 bases). This sequence was found in a man younger than 30 in good health. Some clones in this sample may be carry-over from other donors' samples. CDR3 bases: TGTGCCTGGAGTGATCGAGGTTGGGCAGGGTTTTCACCCCTCCACTTT. Encoded protein: CAWSDRGWAGFSPLHF. Supplemented by reference TRBV30 and TRBJ1-6, the full variable domain reads SQTIHQWPATLVQPVGSPLSLECTVEGTSNPNLYWYRQAAGRGLQLLFYSVGIGQISSEVPQNLSASRPQDRQFILSSKKLLLSDSGFYLCAWSDRGWAGFSPLHFGNGTRLTVT.